Following are 8 T cell receptor beta chains from one sample sequenced in a study of cytomegalovirus exposure and HLA in healthy donors. This PCR relied on a set of 60 Vbeta primers and 13 Jbeta primers. Profiling relied on immunoSEQ multiplex PCR, and the TCRdb table lists in-frame clones only, not all of them. This sample's table reports about 130,000 clones. What was sequenced was PBMCs. These receptors came from a man aged 40-55 years in good health and CMV-seronegative.

The CDR3 nucleotides read TGTGCCAGCAGTGAATACCGGGGGAGCGGAACGGACATTCAGTACTTC. Residues: CASSEYRGSGTDIQYF. The chain joins TRBV25-1 to TRBJ2-4, with a possible D match to TRBD2 (6 bases). Trimming removed 0 bases at V and 8 bases at J, with 17 bases between. Germline values: CDR1 MGHDK, CDR2 SYGVNS. The CDR3 is 16 amino acids. Drawing the rest from reference TRBV25-1 and TRBJ2-4, the complete variable domain is EADIYQTPRYLVIGTGKKITLECSQTMGHDKMYWYQQDPGMELHLIHYSYGVNSTEKGDLSSESTVSRIRTEHFPLTLESARPSHTSQYLCASSEYRGSGTDIQYFGAGTRLSVL.

This chain uses TRBV10-2 with TRBJ2-3; the match to TRBD1 covers 7 bases. The V gene end was trimmed by 5 bases and the J gene end by 6 bases; junction bases not matched to a gene: 5. This CDR3 comprises 13 residues. Germline CDR1 reads WSHSY; CDR2 reads SAAADI. CDR3 coding DNA: TGCGCCAGCAGTAGACAGGGAAGGGATACGCAGTATTTT. It codes for CASSRQGRDTQYF.

The chain has TRBV10-3 and TRBJ2-1; D may be TRBD2 (6 bases). The germline gives CDR1 ENHRY, CDR2 SYGVKD. CDR3 size: 13 residues. V was trimmed by 4 bases and J by 7 bases, leaving 11 bases between them. The CDR3 nucleotides are TGTGCCATCAGTGGTGGACTATGGAATGAGCAGTTCTTC. Translation gives CAISGGLWNEQFF.

The V gene is TRBV7-8, the J gene TRBJ1-3; TRBD1 is a possible D gene (5 bases). The CDR3 is 15 residues long. Trimming removed 1 base from V and 2 bases from J, with 9 bases in between. Germline loops: CDR1 SGHVS, CDR2 FQNEAQ. The CDR3 spells CASSLGRGPGNTIYF. CDR3 DNA sequence: TGTGCCAGCAGCTTAGGGAGGGGACCTGGAAACACCATATATTTT.

The CDR3 is CASSLSDGRKNIQYF. In nucleotides, the CDR3 is TGTGCCAGCAGCTTGTCCGACGGGAGAAAAAACATTCAGTACTTC. This chain joins TRBV5-6 and TRBJ2-4, with D maybe TRBD2 (6 bases). Germline V gene sequence: CDR1 SGHDT, CDR2 YYEEEE. Trimming took 1 base from V and 4 from J, leaving 12 bases between them. This CDR3 is built from 15 residues. The variable domain in full, with the rest retrieved from reference TRBV5-6 and TRBJ2-4, is DAGVTQSPTHLIKTRGQQVTLRCSPKSGHDTVSWYQQALGQGPQFIFQYYEEEERQRGNFPDRFSGHQFPNYSSELNVNALLLGDSALYLCASSLSDGRKNIQYFGAGTRLSVL.

The gene calls are TRBV10-3 and TRBJ2-2; a weak D match, TRBD2 (6 bases). CDR1 ENHRY and CDR2 SYGVKD come from the germline V gene. The V end lost 3 bases, the J end lost 0 bases, and 14 bases lay between the germline ends. The CDR3 contains 17 residues. The CDR3 reads CAISERRDDPNTGELFF. The CDR3 nucleotides are TGTGCCATCAGTGAAAGGCGGGACGACCCGAACACCGGGGAGCTGTTTTTT.

The chain employs TRBV25-1 and TRBJ2-2; 11 bases agree with TRBD2. Germline V gene data show CDR1 as MGHDK and CDR2 as SYGVNS. The J segment lost 5 bases and the V segment lost 4 bases, leaving 0 bases of the junction unmatched. This CDR3 spans 14 amino acids. The CDR3 loop reads CASSVAGGTGELFF. The DNA of the CDR3 is TGTGCCAGCAGTGTAGCGGGAGGGACCGGGGAGCTGTTTTTT.

The chain has TRBV7-3 and TRBJ2-1; 13 bases map to TRBD2. V was pared by 1 base and J by 5 bases, with 14 bases of the junction left unmatched. The germline gives CDR1 SGHTA, CDR2 FQGTGA. The CDR3 contains 20 residues. Here the CDR3 DNA reads TGTGCCAGCAGCTTAATACCGCACAGGACTAGCGGGAGTCTACACAATGAGCAGTTCTTC. It translates to CASSLIPHRTSGSLHNEQFF.